A selection of T cell receptor beta chains follows, all from one sample in a study of blood T cell repertoires in COVID-19. Sequencing was performed with immunoSEQ multiplex PCR; in TCRdb, only in-frame clones are kept and a portion is missing. The profile covers fewer than 350,000 clones, with roughly 91% appearing a single time and 2.3% taken by the ten largest. Sequenced input: PBMCs or T cells enriched from blood (not recorded which). Source of these receptors: a woman aged 40 to 49 with acute COVID-19. CDR3s include the opening cysteine and the closing phenylalanine or tryptophan. Fields, in order: J gene, clone size, D gene, V gene, CDR3 DNA, CDR3 protein. A D gene is named only where the DNA matches it firmly. A clone size is listed for some rows: how often the clone was seen (once, few, many), or a class if it is expanded.

J: TRBJ2-1; size: NA; D: NA; V: TRBV11-3; DNA: TGTGCCAGCAGGTCAATCAGCTCCTACAATGAGCAGTTCTTC; CDR3: CASRSISSYNEQFF
J: TRBJ2-7; size: NA; D: TRBD2; V: TRBV27; DNA: TGTGCCAGCAGCCCAAGCGGGAGGCCCACCTACGAGCAGTACTTC; CDR3: CASSPSGRPTYEQYF
J: TRBJ1-2; size: NA; D: TRBD1; V: TRBV7-9; DNA: TGTGCCAGCAGCCCCTCGGGCAGGGGGATGGATGGCTACACCTTC; CDR3: CASSPSGRGMDGYTF
J: TRBJ2-1; size: NA; D: NA; V: TRBV7-9; DNA: TGTGCCAGCCGGTCGGTAAGCTCCTACAATGAGCAGTTCTTC; CDR3: CASRSVSSYNEQFF
J: TRBJ2-7; size: NA; D: TRBD1; V: TRBV18; DNA: TGTGCCAGCTCACCGAGCCGGCCGGGACAGGGGAGCGGCGAGCAGTACTTC; CDR3: CASSPSRPGQGSGEQYF
J: TRBJ1-5; size: NA; D: TRBD1; V: TRBV28; DNA: TGTGCCAGCAGCCCCGACAGGGAGAATCAGCCCCAGCATTTT; CDR3: CASSPDRENQPQHF
J: TRBJ1-6; size: NA; D: NA; V: TRBV7-9; DNA: TGTGCCAGCAGCTTCCCGGGGGACCATTCACCCCTCCACTTT; CDR3: CASSFPGDHSPLHF
J: TRBJ2-5; size: few; D: TRBD2; V: TRBV2; DNA: TGTGCCCAAAAGGTGGGGCGGGGGGACCGTCAAGAGACCCAGTACTTC; CDR3: CAQKVGRGDRQETQYF
J: TRBJ2-7; size: NA; D: NA; V: TRBV6-5; DNA: TGTGCCAGTAAACGCGGGGGCGGGGACTACGAGCAGTACTTC; CDR3: CASKRGGGDYEQYF
J: TRBJ1-6; size: NA; D: TRBD1; V: TRBV20-1; DNA: TGCAGTGCTAGTGGACAGGGCGATTCACCCCTCCACTTT; CDR3: CSASGQGDSPLHF
J: TRBJ2-3; size: NA; D: TRBD2; V: TRBV15; DNA: TGTGCCACCAGCAGTTCTAGCGGGGGGGCAGATACGCAGTATTTT; CDR3: CATSSSSGGADTQYF
J: TRBJ2-7; size: NA; D: NA; V: TRBV6-6; DNA: TGTGCCAGCAGTTCTGCTAGTTACGAGCAGTACTTC; CDR3: CASSSASYEQYF
J: TRBJ2-2; size: NA; D: NA; V: TRBV2; DNA: TGTGCCAGCAGTGGACCGGGGGGCGCCGGGGAGCTGTTTTTT; CDR3: CASSGPGGAGELFF
J: TRBJ1-2; size: few; D: NA; V: TRBV13; DNA: TGTGCCAGCAGCTTAGCACAGCGGGGCTACACCTTC; CDR3: CASSLAQRGYTF
J: TRBJ1-4; size: NA; D: TRBD1; V: TRBV5-1; DNA: TGCGCCAGCAGCTCCTCCAGGGGGCCCTTTGCAGAAAAACTGTTTTTT; CDR3: CASSSSRGPFAEKLFF
J: TRBJ1-2; size: NA; D: TRBD1; V: TRBV14; DNA: TGTGCCAGCAGCAAAGGGGGCTTTGGCTATGGCTACACCTTC; CDR3: CASSKGGFGYGYTF
J: TRBJ2-2; size: NA; D: NA; V: TRBV7-2; DNA: TGTGCCAGCAGCTTAGGGCCGGGCACCGGGGAGCTGTTTTTT; CDR3: CASSLGPGTGELFF
J: TRBJ2-7; size: NA; D: NA; V: TRBV7-9; DNA: TGTGCCAGCAGCTCTTACAGGGACTACGAGCAGTACTTC; CDR3: CASSSYRDYEQYF
J: TRBJ1-4; size: NA; D: NA; V: TRBV6-5; DNA: TGTGCCAGCAGACAGGGTAATGAAAAACTGTTTTTT; CDR3: CASRQGNEKLFF
J: TRBJ1-5; size: NA; D: NA; V: TRBV7-2; DNA: TGTGCCAGCAGCTTAGATTTGAGGGTAGGTCAGCCCCAGCATTTT; CDR3: CASSLDLRVGQPQHF
J: TRBJ2-7; size: NA; D: NA; V: TRBV6-5; DNA: TGTGCCACCACTCCCGGGACACGGGTGGGCGAGCAGTACTTC; CDR3: CATTPGTRVGEQYF
J: TRBJ2-5; size: NA; D: NA; V: TRBV25-1; DNA: TGTGCCAGCAGTGGGGCCGTCACGAGGGACCAAGAGACCCAGTACTTC; CDR3: CASSGAVTRDQETQYF
J: TRBJ1-1; size: NA; D: TRBD1; V: TRBV11-3; DNA: TGTGCCAGCAGCTCCTTGAGGGGACAGCGAACTGAAGCTTTCTTT; CDR3: CASSSLRGQRTEAFF
J: TRBJ2-1; size: NA; D: TRBD2; V: TRBV15; DNA: TGTGCCACCAGCGAAAGACTAGCGGGATCTTACAATGAGCAGTTCTTC; CDR3: CATSERLAGSYNEQFF
J: TRBJ2-1; size: NA; D: NA; V: TRBV19; DNA: TGTGCCAGTAGTAGGTTAGCGGCGGATTACAATGAGCAGTTCTTC; CDR3: CASSRLAADYNEQFF
J: TRBJ2-7; size: NA; D: NA; V: TRBV18; DNA: TGTGCCAGCTCACCCCAGCGGGACAACTACGAGCAGTACTTC; CDR3: CASSPQRDNYEQYF